This TCR beta chain was obtained from a study of control samples from healthy donors and cancer patients. Produced via immunoSEQ multiplex PCR; TCRdb's table is partial and in-frame only. The sample gives 250,000 to 300,000 clones, roughly 87% of which show up once; about an eighth is in the top ten. There are 16 residues in the CDR3. Germline values: CDR1 SGHNT, CDR2 YYREEE (reference sequence). V dropped 4 bases and J dropped 3 bases, with 18 bases sitting between them. Sample: PBMCs. The receptor comes from a woman in her sixties with lung cancer. The chain combines TRBV5-4 with TRBJ2-3, with TRBD2 as a possible D gene (5 bases). CDR3 nucleotide sequence: TGTGCCAGCAGCCCCAACTCGGGTCGGGGAACAGATACGCAGTATTTT. It translates to CASSPNSGRGTDTQYF.